Included here is one TCR beta chain sequence, with context. What it binds is unknown. This sample was taken from a study of T cell responses to AZD1222 COVID-19 vaccine. The study, taken as a whole, reports: There were mostly white British donors and more females than males, and clonal diversity was possibly underestimated. Spike-wide vaccine-associated CD4 TCRs dominated at 160-218 and 743-854. In all cases, repertoires were sampled only after the peak T cell response.

Assay used: immunoSEQ multiplex PCR; TCRdb lists only in-frame clones, some missing. In the table there are around 75,000 clones, about 87% of which are singletons. This CDR3 has 13 residues. From germline, CDR1 is SQVTM and CDR2 ANQGSEA. The V and J ends lost 3 bases and 3 bases respectively, with 10 bases between them. The rearrangement links TRBV29-1 to TRBJ2-3; D not resolved. Specimen: peripheral blood, collected 28 days after the second dose of the MenACWY control vaccine. The sequence came from an adult who received the MenACWY meningococcal vaccine as a control. The CDR3 DNA is TGCAGCGTTGATTCTGATGCGACAGATACGCAGTATTTT. This sequence encodes CSVDSDATDTQYF.